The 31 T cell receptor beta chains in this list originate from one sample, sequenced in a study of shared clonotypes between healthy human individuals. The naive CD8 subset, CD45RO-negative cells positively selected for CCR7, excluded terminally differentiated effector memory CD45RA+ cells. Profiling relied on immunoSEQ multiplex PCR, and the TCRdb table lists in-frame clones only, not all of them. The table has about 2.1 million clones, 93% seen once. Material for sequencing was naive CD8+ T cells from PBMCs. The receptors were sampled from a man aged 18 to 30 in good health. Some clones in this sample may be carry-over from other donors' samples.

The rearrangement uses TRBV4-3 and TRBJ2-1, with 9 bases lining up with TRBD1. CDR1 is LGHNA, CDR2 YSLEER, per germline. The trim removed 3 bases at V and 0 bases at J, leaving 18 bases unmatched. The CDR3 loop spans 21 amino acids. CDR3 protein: CASSHLLYGTGSDDSYNEQFF. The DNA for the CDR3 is TGCGCCAGCAGCCACCTCCTCTACGGGACAGGGTCCGACGACTCCTACAATGAGCAGTTCTTC.

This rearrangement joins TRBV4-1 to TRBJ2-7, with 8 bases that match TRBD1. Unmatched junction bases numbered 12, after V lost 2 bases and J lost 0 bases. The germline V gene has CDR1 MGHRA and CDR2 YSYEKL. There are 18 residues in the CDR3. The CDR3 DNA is TGCGCCAGCAGCCAAAACCCGAGTCCGGGACAGGTCTCCTACGAGCAGTACTTC. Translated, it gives CASSQNPSPGQVSYEQYF.

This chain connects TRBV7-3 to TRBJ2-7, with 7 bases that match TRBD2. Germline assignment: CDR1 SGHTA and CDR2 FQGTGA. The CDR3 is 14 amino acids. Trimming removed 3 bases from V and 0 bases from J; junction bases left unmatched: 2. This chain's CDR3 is CASSLGGTSYEQYF. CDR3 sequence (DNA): TGTGCCAGCAGCTTGGGGGGGACCTCCTACGAGCAGTACTTC.

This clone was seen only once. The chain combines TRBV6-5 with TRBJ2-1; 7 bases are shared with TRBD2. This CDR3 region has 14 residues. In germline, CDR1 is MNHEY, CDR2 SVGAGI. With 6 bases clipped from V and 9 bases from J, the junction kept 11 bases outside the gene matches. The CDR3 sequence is CASSLLREASEQFF. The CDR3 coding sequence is TGTGCCAGCAGCCTACTCCGGGAGGCAAGTGAGCAGTTCTTC.

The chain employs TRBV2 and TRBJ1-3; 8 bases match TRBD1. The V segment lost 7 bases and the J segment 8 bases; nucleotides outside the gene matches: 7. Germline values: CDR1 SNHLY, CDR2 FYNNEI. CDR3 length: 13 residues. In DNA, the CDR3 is TGTGCCAGCACCCGGACAGGGCGGGACACCATATATTTT. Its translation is CASTRTGRDTIYF.

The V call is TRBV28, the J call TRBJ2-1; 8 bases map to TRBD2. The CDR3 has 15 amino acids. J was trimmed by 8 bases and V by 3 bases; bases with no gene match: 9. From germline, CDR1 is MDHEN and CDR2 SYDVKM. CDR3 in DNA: TGTGCCAGCAGTTTTATAACGGGAGGGCCGGATGAGCAGTTCTTC. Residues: CASSFITGGPDEQFF.

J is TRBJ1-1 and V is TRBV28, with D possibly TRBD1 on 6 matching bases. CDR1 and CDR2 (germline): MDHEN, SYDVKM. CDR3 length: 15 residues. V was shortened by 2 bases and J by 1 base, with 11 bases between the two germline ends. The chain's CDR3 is CASSLQGWGNTEAFF. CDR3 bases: TGTGCCAGCAGTTTACAGGGGTGGGGGAACACTGAAGCTTTCTTT.

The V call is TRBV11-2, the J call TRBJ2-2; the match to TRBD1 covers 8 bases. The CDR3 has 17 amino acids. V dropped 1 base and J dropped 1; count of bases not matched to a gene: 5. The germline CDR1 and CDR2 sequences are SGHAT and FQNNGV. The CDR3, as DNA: TGTGCCAGCAGCTTAGGGAGGACAGGGCGGAACACCGGGGAGCTGTTTTTT. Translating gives CASSLGRTGRNTGELFF.

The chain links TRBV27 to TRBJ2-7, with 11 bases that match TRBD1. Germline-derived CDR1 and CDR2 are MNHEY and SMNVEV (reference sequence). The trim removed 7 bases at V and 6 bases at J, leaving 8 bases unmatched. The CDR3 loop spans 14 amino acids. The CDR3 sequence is CASTLDRGPVEQYF. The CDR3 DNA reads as TGTGCCAGCACCTTGGACAGGGGGCCTGTCGAGCAGTACTTC.

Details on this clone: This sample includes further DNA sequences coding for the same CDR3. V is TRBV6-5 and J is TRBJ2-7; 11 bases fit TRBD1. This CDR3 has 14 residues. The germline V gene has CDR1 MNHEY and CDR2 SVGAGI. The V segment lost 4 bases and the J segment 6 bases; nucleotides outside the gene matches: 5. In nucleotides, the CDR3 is TGTGCCAGCAGTTTAGGACAGGGGGCCCGCGAGCAGTACTTC. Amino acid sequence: CASSLGQGAREQYF.

Here the CDR3 DNA reads TGTGCCAGCAGAAGAGCGGGAGGGCCTTCCTACGAGCAGTACTTC. It encodes CASRRAGGPSYEQYF. This rearrangement joins TRBV25-1 to TRBJ2-7; TRBD2 matches 10 bases. After removal of 6 bases from V and 1 base from J, the junction contained 6 bases not matched to a gene. There are 15 residues in the CDR3. The V gene's germline CDR1 is MGHDK and CDR2 SYGVNS.

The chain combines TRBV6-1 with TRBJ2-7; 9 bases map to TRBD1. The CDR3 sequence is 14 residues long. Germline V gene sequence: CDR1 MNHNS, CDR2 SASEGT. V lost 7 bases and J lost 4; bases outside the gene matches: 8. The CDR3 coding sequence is TGTGCCAGCACCCCGGACAGGGGATCATACGAGCAGTACTTC. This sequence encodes CASTPDRGSYEQYF.

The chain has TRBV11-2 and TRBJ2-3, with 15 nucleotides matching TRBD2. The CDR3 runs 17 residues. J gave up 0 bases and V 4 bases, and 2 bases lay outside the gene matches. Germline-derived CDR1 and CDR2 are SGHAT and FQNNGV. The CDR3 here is CASSSGTSGRSTDTQYF. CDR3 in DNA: TGTGCCAGCAGCTCCGGGACTAGCGGGAGGAGCACAGATACGCAGTATTTT.

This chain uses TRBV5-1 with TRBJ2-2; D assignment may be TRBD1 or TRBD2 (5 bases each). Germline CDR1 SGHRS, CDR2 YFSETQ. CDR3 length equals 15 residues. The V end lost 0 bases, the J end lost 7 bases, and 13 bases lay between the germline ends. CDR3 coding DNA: TGCGCCAGCAGCTTGGTTGGGGGAGTCAGCGGGGAGCTGTTTTTT. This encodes CASSLVGGVSGELFF.

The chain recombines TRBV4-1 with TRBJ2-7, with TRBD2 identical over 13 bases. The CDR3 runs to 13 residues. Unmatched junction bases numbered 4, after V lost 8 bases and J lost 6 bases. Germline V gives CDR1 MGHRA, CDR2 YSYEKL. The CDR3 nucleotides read TGCGCCAGCGGACGACTAGCGGGAGGCGAGCAGTACTTC. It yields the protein CASGRLAGGEQYF.

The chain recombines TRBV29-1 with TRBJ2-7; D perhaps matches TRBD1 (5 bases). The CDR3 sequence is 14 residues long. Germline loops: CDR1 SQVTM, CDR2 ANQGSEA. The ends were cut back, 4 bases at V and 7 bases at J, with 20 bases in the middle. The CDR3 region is CSVGGQGRLGEQYF. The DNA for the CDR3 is TGCAGCGTTGGGGGTCAGGGAAGGTTAGGAGAGCAGTACTTC.

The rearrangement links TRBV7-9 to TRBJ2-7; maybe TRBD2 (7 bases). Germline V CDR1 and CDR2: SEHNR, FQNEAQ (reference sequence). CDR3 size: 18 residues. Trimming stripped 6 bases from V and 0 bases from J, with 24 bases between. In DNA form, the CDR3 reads TGTGCCAGCAGTGACGTGGGGGCGGGGGACTACTACTCCTACGAGCAGTACTTC. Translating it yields CASSDVGAGDYYSYEQYF.

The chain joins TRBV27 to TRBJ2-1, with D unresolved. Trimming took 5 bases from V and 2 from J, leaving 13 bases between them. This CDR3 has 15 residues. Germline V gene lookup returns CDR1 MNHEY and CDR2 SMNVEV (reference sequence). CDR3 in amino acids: CASSLAAAAYNEQFF. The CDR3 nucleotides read TGTGCCAGCAGTCTCGCGGCCGCGGCCTACAATGAGCAGTTCTTC.

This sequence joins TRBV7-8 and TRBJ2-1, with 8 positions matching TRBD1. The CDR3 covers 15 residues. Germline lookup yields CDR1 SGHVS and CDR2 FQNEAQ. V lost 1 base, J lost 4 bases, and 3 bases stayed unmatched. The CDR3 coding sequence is TGTGCCAGCAGCTTAGGACAGGGGCTATACAATGAGCAGTTCTTC. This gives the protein CASSLGQGLYNEQFF.

The DNA for the CDR3 is TGTGCCAGCAGCTTAGAGTTTAGGAAGCACAGGGAAAATGGCTACACCTTC. Amino acids: CASSLEFRKHRENGYTF. This chain uses TRBV7-9 with TRBJ1-2, with D perhaps TRBD1 (6 bases). The V and J ends lost 1 base and 6 bases respectively, with 21 bases between them. The CDR3 is 17 amino acids. Germline V CDR1 and CDR2: SEHNR, FQNEAQ (reference sequence).

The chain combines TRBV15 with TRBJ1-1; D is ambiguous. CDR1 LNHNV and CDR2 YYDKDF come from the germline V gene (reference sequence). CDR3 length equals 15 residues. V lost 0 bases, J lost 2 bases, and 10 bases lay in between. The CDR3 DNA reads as TGTGCCACCAGCAGAGACGCCAGCCTAAACACTGAAGCTTTCTTT. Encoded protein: CATSRDASLNTEAFF.

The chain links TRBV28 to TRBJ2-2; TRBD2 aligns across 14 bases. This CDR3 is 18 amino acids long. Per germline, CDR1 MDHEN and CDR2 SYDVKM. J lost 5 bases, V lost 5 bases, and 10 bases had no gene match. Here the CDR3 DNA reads TGTGCCAGCAGTCGGTTTCCGGGACTAGCGGGAGAGACCGGGGAGCTGTTTTTT. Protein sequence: CASSRFPGLAGETGELFF.

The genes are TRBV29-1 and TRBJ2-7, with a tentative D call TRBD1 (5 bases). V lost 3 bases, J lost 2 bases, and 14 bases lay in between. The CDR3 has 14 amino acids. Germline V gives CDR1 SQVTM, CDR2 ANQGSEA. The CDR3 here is CSVESRAGTYEQYF. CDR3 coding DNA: TGCAGCGTTGAGAGTCGGGCAGGGACCTACGAGCAGTACTTC.

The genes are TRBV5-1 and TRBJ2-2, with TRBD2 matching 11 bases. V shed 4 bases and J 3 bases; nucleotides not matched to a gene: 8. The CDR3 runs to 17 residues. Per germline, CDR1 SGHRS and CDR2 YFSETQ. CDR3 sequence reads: CASSGWLAGGHTGELFF. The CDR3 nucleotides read TGCGCCAGCAGCGGTTGGCTAGCGGGAGGTCACACCGGGGAGCTGTTTTTT.

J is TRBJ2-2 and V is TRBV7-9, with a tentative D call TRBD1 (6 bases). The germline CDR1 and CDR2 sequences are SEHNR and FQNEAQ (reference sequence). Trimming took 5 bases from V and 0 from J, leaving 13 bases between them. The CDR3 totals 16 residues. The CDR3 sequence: CASSHNRDTNTGELFF. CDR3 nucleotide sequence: TGTGCCAGCAGCCACAACAGGGATACGAACACCGGGGAGCTGTTTTTT.

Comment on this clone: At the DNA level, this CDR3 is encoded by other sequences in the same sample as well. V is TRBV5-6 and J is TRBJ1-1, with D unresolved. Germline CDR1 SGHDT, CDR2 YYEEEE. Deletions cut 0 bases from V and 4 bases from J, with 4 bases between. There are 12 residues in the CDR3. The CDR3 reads CASSLVGTEAFF. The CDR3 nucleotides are TGTGCCAGCAGCTTGGTTGGCACTGAAGCTTTCTTT.

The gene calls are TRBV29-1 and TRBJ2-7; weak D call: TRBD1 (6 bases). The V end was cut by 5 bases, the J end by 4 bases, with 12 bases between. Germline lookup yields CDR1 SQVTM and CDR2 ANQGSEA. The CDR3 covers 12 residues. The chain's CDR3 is CSVTGSRYEQYF. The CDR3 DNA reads TGCAGCGTTACAGGGAGTAGGTACGAGCAGTACTTC.

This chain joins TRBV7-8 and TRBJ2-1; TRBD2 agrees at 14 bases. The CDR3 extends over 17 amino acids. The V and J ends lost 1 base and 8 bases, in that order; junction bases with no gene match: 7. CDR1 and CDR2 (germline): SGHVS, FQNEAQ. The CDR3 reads CASSLDKTSGRGDEQFF. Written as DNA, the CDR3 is TGTGCCAGCAGCTTAGACAAGACTAGCGGGAGGGGTGATGAGCAGTTCTTC.

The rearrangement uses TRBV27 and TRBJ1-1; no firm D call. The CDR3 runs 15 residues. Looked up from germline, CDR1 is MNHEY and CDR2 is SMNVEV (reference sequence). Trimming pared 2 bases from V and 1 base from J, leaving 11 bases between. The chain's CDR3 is CASSLSRLPNTEAFF. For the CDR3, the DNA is TGTGCCAGCAGTTTAAGCCGATTGCCGAACACTGAAGCTTTCTTT.

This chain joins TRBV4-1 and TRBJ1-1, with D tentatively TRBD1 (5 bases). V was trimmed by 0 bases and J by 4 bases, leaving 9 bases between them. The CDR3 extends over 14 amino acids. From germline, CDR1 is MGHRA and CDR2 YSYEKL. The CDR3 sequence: CASSQEPGGTEAFF. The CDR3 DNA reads TGCGCCAGCAGCCAAGAGCCGGGGGGCACTGAAGCTTTCTTT.

CDR3 residues: CSVGASGRVADTQYF. The DNA for the CDR3 is TGCAGCGTTGGGGCTAGCGGGAGGGTGGCAGATACGCAGTATTTT. This sequence joins TRBV29-1 and TRBJ2-3; 12 bases line up with TRBD2. The germline CDR1 and CDR2 sequences are SQVTM and ANQGSEA. This CDR3 contains 15 residues. After removal of 4 bases from V and 4 bases from J, the junction contained 6 bases not matched to a gene.